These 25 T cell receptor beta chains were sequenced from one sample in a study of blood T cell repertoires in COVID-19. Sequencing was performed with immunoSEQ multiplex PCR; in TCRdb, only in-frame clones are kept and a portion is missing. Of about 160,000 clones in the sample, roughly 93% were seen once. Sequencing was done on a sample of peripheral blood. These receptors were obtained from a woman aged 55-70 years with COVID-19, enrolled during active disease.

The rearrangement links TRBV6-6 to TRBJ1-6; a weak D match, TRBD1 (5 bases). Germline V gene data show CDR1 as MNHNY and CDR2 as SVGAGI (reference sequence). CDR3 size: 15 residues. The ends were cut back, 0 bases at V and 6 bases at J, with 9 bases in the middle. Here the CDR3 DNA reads TGTGCCAGCAGTTACTCTGGGCAGGGTAATTCACCCCTCCACTTT. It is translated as CASSYSGQGNSPLHF.

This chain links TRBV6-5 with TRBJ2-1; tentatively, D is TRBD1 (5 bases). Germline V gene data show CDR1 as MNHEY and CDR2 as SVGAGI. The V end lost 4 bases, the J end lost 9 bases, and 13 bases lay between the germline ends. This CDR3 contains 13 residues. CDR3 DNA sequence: TGTGCCAGCAGTTCCAACCAGGGCACTGAGCAGTTCTTC. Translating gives CASSSNQGTEQFF.

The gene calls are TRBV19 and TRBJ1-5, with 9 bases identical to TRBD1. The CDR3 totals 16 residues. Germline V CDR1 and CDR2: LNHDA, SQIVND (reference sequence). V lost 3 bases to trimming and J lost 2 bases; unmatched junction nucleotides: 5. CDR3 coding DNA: TGTGCCAGTAGTATGAGGGGACAGGGCGGCAATCAGCCCCAGCATTTT. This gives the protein CASSMRGQGGNQPQHF.

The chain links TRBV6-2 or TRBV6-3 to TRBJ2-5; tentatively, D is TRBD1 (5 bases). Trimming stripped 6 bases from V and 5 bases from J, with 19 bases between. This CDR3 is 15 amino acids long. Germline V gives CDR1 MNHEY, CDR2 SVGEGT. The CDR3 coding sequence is TGTGCCAGCAGCTCAGGGAAAGCTCGGATGGAGACCCAGTACTTC. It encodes CASSSGKARMETQYF.

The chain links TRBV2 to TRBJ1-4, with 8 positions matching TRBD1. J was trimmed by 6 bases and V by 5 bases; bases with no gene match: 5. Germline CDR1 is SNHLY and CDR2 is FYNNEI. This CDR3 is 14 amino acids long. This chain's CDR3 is CASSFRGRDEKLFF. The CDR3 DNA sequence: TGTGCCAGCAGTTTCAGGGGGCGGGATGAAAAACTGTTTTTT.

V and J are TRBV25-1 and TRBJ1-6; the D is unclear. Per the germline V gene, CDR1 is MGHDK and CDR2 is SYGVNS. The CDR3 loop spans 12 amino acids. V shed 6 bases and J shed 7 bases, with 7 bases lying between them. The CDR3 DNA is TGTGCCAGCAGGGCCCAGAATTCACCCCTCCACTTT. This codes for CASRAQNSPLHF.

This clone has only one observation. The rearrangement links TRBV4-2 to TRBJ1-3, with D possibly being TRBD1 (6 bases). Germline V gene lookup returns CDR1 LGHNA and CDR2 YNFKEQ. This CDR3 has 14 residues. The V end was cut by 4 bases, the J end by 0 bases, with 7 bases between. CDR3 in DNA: TGTGCCAGCAGCCGACAGGCCTCTGGAAACACCATATATTTT. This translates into CASSRQASGNTIYF.

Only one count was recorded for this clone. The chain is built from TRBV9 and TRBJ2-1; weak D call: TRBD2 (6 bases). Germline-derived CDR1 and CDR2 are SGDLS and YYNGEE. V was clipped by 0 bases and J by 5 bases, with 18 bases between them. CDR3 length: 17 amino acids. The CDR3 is CASSVAAVGGSNNEQFF. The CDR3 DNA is TGTGCCAGCAGCGTAGCTGCGGTCGGGGGATCTAACAATGAGCAGTTCTTC.

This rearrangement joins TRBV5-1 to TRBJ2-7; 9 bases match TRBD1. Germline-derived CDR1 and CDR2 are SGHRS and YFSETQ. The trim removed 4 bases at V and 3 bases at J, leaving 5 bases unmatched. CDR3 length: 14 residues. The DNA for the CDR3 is TGCGCCAGCAGCCCGGGACAGGGAAGCTACGAGCAGTACTTC. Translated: CASSPGQGSYEQYF.

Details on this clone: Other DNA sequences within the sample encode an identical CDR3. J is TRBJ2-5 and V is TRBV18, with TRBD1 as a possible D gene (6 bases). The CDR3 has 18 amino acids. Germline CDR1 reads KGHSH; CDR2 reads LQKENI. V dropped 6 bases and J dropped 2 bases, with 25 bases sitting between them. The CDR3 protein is CASSPVRWTDLTQETQYF. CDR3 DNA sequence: TGTGCCAGCTCGCCGGTTAGGTGGACAGACCTTACACAAGAGACCCAGTACTTC.

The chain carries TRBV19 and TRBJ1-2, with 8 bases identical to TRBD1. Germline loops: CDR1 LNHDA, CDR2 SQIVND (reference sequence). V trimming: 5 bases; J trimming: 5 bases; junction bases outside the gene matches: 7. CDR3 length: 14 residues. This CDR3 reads CASSGTGGVYGYTF. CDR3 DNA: TGTGCCAGTAGTGGGACAGGCGGGGTTTATGGCTACACCTTC.

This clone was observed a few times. CDR3 coding DNA: TGTGCCAGCAGTTTATCGAGATGGGGACAGAGCGACGAGCAGTACTTC. Encoded protein: CASSLSRWGQSDEQYF. The chain couples TRBV27 to TRBJ2-7, with TRBD1 matching over 7 bases. Trimming cost V 0 bases and J 5 bases; bases outside gene matches: 10. This CDR3 has 16 residues. CDR1 MNHEY and CDR2 SMNVEV come from the germline V gene (reference sequence).

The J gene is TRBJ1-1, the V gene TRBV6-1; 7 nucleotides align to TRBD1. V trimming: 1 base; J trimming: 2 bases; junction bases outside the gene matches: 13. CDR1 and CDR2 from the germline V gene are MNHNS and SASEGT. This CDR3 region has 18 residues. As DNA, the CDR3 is TGTGCCAGCAGTGAAGGGGTCCGGGGGACAGTAGGCAACACTGAAGCTTTCTTT. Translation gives CASSEGVRGTVGNTEAFF.

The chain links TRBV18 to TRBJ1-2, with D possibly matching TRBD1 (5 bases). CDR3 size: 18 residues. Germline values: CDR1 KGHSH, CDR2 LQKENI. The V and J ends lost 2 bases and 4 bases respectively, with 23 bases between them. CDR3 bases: TGTGCCAGCTCACCATCAGGGTCCATAGCCCAAGTCTTCTATGGCTACACCTTC. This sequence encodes CASSPSGSIAQVFYGYTF.

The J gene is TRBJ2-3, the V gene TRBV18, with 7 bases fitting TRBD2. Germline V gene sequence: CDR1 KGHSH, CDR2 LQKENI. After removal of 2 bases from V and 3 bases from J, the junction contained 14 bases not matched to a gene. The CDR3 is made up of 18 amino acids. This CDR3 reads CASSPSVTRGLGTDTQYF. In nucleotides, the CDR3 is TGTGCCAGCTCACCATCCGTGACCCGCGGACTAGGAACAGATACGCAGTATTTT.

The chain's CDR3 is CASSFGGPGELFF. Written as DNA, the CDR3 is TGTGCCAGCAGCTTCGGGGGACCCGGGGAGCTGTTTTTT. V usage is TRBV5-6 and J usage is TRBJ2-2; tentative D call: TRBD2 (6 bases). Germline CDR1 reads SGHDT; CDR2 reads YYEEEE. V lost 2 bases and J 6 bases, leaving 8 bases between the germline ends. This CDR3 is built from 13 residues.

CDR3 in amino acids: CASSLHGGNGYTF. The DNA of the CDR3 is TGTGCCAGCAGCTTACACGGGGGAAATGGCTACACCTTC. This rearrangement joins TRBV7-2 to TRBJ1-2, with D possibly being TRBD1 (5 bases). The germline CDR1 and CDR2 sequences are SGHTA and FQGNSA. The CDR3 runs 13 residues. V lost 2 bases and J 6 bases, leaving 10 bases between the germline ends.

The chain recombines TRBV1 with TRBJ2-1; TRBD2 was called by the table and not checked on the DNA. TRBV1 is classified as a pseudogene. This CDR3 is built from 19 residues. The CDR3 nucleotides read TGCACCAGCAGCCAAGGTCCACGAACCGGGGGGCCCCACTACAATGAGCAGTTCTTC. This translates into CTSSQGPRTGGPHYNEQFF.

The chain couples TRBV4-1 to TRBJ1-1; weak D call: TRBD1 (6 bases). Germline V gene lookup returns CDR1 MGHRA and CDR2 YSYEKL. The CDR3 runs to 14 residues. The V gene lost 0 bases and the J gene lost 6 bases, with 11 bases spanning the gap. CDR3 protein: CASSQDRTDPEAFF. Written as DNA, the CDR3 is TGCGCCAGCAGCCAAGACCGGACAGATCCTGAAGCTTTCTTT.

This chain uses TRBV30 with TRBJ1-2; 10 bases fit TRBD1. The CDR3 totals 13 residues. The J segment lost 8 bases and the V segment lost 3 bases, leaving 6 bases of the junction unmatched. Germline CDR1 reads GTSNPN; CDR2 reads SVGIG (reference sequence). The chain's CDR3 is CAWSGQGVSGYTF. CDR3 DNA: TGTGCCTGGAGCGGACAGGGGGTGAGCGGCTACACCTTC.

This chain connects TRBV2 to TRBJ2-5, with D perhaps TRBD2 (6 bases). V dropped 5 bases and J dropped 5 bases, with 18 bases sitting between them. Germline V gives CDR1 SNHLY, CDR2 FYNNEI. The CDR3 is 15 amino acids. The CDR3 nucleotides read TGTGCCAGCAGTCCTCTCCGGGGGATGGGGGAGACCCAGTACTTC. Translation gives CASSPLRGMGETQYF.

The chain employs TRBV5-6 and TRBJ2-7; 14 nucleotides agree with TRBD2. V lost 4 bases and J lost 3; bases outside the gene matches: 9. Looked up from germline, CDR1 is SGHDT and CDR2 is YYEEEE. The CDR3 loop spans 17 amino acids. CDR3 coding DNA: TGTGCCAGCAGCATATCGGGACTAGCGGGGGTCCGCTACGAGCAGTACTTC. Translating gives CASSISGLAGVRYEQYF.

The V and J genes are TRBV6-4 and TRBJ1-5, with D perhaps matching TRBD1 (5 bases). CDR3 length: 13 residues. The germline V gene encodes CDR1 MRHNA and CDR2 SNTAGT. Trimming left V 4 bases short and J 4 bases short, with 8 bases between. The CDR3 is CASSAGVNQPQHF. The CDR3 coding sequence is TGTGCCAGCAGTGCGGGGGTGAATCAGCCCCAGCATTTT.

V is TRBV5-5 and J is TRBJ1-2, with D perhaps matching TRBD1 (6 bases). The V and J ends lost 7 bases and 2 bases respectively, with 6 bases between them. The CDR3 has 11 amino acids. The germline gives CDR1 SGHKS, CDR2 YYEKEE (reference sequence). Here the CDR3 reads CASQGNYGYTF. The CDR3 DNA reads TGTGCCAGCCAGGGGAACTATGGCTACACCTTC.

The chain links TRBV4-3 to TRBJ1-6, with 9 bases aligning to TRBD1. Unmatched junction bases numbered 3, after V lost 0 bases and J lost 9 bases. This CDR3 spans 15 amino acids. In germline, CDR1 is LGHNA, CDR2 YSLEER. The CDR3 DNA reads TGCGCCAGCAGCCAAGAGGACAGGGGTCGTTCACCCCTCCACTTT. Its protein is CASSQEDRGRSPLHF.